The 18 T cell receptor beta chains presented below share a single source sample, sequenced in a study of blood T cell repertoires in COVID-19. TCRdb's table, derived via immunoSEQ multiplex PCR, lists solely in-frame clones and lacks some. The profile covers some 100,000 clones, with 88% appearing a single time and roughly 6% taken by the ten largest. Specimen: peripheral blood. These receptors originate from a woman aged 55-70 years with acute or convalescent COVID-19.

The genes are TRBV5-4 and TRBJ2-5, with TRBD1 matching over 7 bases. The CDR3 extends over 14 amino acids. The V gene end was trimmed by 4 bases and the J gene end by 2 bases; junction bases not matched to a gene: 5. CDR1 is SGHNT, CDR2 YYREEE, per germline (reference sequence). The CDR3 DNA reads TGTGCCAGCAGCGCCGGGACAGCGCAAGAGACCCAGTACTTC. Its translation is CASSAGTAQETQYF.

V is TRBV2 and J is TRBJ2-5; TRBD2 might be the D (6 bases). The ends were cut back, 1 base at V and 4 bases at J, with 13 bases in the middle. This CDR3 comprises 15 residues. Germline values: CDR1 SNHLY, CDR2 FYNNEI. The DNA of the CDR3 is TGTGCCAGCAGTGAAGGGGGGGTCTTGGCAGAGACCCAGTACTTC. Translating it yields CASSEGGVLAETQYF.

CDR3 sequence: CASSANRGGQPQHF. In DNA, the CDR3 is TGTGCCAGCAGTGCCAACAGGGGGGGACAGCCCCAGCATTTT. This chain joins TRBV27 and TRBJ1-5; 8 bases align to TRBD1. This CDR3 contains 14 residues. CDR1 and CDR2 (germline): MNHEY, SMNVEV (reference sequence). The V segment lost 5 bases and the J segment 7 bases; nucleotides outside the gene matches: 7.

The CDR3 DNA follows: TGTGCCAGTATGGACAGGGGTTCCCTCTATGGCTACACCTTC. Protein sequence: CASMDRGSLYGYTF. This chain uses TRBV19 with TRBJ1-2; TRBD1 aligns across 9 bases. Germline loops: CDR1 LNHDA, CDR2 SQIVND (reference sequence). The CDR3 contains 14 residues. The V segment lost 7 bases and the J segment 4 bases; nucleotides outside the gene matches: 7.

As regards this clone: Sequence at one end of the junction differs from germline and may be a read error. This chain joins TRBV2 and TRBJ2-7; D gene ambiguous. Germline V gene data show CDR1 as SNHLY and CDR2 as FYNNEI. The CDR3 has 12 residues. CDR3 nucleotides: TGTGCCAGCTGTGACTTTTCCTACGAGCAGTACTTC. This translates into CASCDFSYEQYF.

The genes are TRBV7-2 and TRBJ1-4; possibly TRBD1 for D (5 bases). V gave up 5 bases and J gave up 7 bases, with 14 bases separating them. The CDR3 is 14 amino acids. In germline, CDR1 is SGHTA, CDR2 FQGNSA. The CDR3 is CASSPSATVEKLFF. Here the CDR3 DNA reads TGTGCCAGCAGCCCATCCGCGACAGTTGAAAAACTGTTTTTT.

The count of this clone is one. The chain has TRBV5-1 and TRBJ2-3, with D possibly being TRBD1 (5 bases). The CDR3 has 17 residues. Germline assignment: CDR1 SGHRS and CDR2 YFSETQ. V was clipped by 4 bases and J by 4 bases, with 22 bases between them. CDR3 bases: TGCGCCAGCAGCGCCTCCCGCGGCGTAGGGGTACCAGATACGCAGTATTTT. It encodes CASSASRGVGVPDTQYF.

The chain carries TRBV6-6 and TRBJ2-7; a possible D gene is TRBD1 (5 bases). Per the germline V gene, CDR1 is MNHNY and CDR2 is SVGAGI (reference sequence). CDR3 length: 13 amino acids. V shed 2 bases and J shed 3 bases, with 8 bases lying between them. The CDR3 sequence: CASSYPTVYEQYF. The CDR3, as DNA: TGTGCCAGCAGTTACCCGACAGTCTACGAGCAGTACTTC.

This clone was seen a few times. The chain has TRBV4-1 and TRBJ1-6, with D possibly being TRBD1 (5 bases). Looked up from germline, CDR1 is MGHRA and CDR2 is YSYEKL. V was trimmed by 0 bases and J by 10 bases, leaving 13 bases between them. The CDR3 is made up of 15 amino acids. The CDR3 loop is CASSQDPGIGSPLHF. CDR3 DNA sequence: TGCGCCAGCAGCCAAGATCCAGGGATAGGCTCACCCCTCCACTTT.

The chain employs TRBV5-1 and TRBJ1-3; D perhaps matches TRBD1 (5 bases). Germline CDR1 is SGHRS and CDR2 is YFSETQ. The germline V and J ends were trimmed by 0 bases and 2 bases, with 15 bases remaining between them. The CDR3 totals 17 residues. Here the CDR3 DNA reads TGCGCCAGCAGCTTGGGACCTCGACAGAACCCTGGAAACACCATATATTTT. Translation gives CASSLGPRQNPGNTIYF.

V gene TRBV29-1 combines with J gene TRBJ2-7; D may be TRBD1 (6 bases). The CDR3 is made up of 13 amino acids. Germline CDR1 and CDR2: SQVTM and ANQGSEA. Trimming took off 4 bases at V and 3 bases at J, with 13 bases between the two ends. The CDR3: CSVGTAPVYEQYF. The DNA of the CDR3 is TGCAGCGTTGGGACAGCGCCCGTCTACGAGCAGTACTTC.

The CDR3: CAISEWGQGQPQHF. The CDR3 region has the DNA TGTGCCATCAGTGAGTGGGGACAGGGTCAGCCCCAGCATTTT. The chain links TRBV10-3 to TRBJ1-5; 9 positions agree with TRBD1. The CDR3 extends over 14 amino acids. The ends lost 1 base at V and 6 bases at J; junction bases unmatched: 1. Germline CDR1 is ENHRY and CDR2 is SYGVKD.

The chain recombines TRBV24-1 with TRBJ2-1; TRBD1 might be the D (6 bases). Trimming left V 3 bases short and J 8 bases short, with 16 bases between. The V gene's germline CDR1 is KGHDR and CDR2 SFDVKD. The CDR3 loop spans 15 amino acids. CDR3 DNA: TGTGCCACCAGTGATACCTCGACAGGCAAGGATGAGCAGTTCTTC. Amino acids: CATSDTSTGKDEQFF.

This chain links TRBV18 with TRBJ2-3, with 7 bases lining up with TRBD1. Germline CDR1 reads KGHSH; CDR2 reads LQKENI. V lost 3 bases and J lost 3; bases outside the gene matches: 12. This CDR3 comprises 17 residues. The CDR3 nucleotides read TGTGCCAGCTCACCGCCTCAGACAGGGACGAGGACAGATACGCAGTATTTT. Translating gives CASSPPQTGTRTDTQYF.

The rearrangement uses TRBV7-3 and TRBJ2-4; 10 bases are a match to TRBD1. The germline CDR1 and CDR2 sequences are SGHTA and FQGTGA. The V segment lost 3 bases and the J segment 0 bases; nucleotides outside the gene matches: 14. CDR3 size: 20 residues. CDR3 amino acids: CASSFVTGGESRLAKNIQYF. CDR3 DNA: TGTGCCAGCAGCTTTGTGACAGGGGGCGAGAGCCGTCTAGCCAAAAACATTCAGTACTTC.

CDR3 nucleotide sequence: TGCGCCAGCAGCCTCGGACTGGGATTGAACACTGAAGCTTTCTTT. This translates into CASSLGLGLNTEAFF. The V call is TRBV5-1, the J call TRBJ1-1; the D is unclear. Germline lookup yields CDR1 SGHRS and CDR2 YFSETQ. CDR3 length: 15 residues. V lost 4 bases and J lost 0, with 13 bases in between.

The chain combines TRBV3-1 (or the pseudogene TRBV3-2) with TRBJ1-1; D not certain. V was shortened by 2 bases and J by 1 base, with 5 bases between the two germline ends. The V gene's germline CDR1 is LGHDT and CDR2 YNNKEL (reference sequence). CDR3 size: 13 residues. CDR3 nucleotides: TGTGCCAGCAGCCAAACAACGAACACTGAAGCTTTCTTT. Residues: CASSQTTNTEAFF.

This rearrangement joins TRBV25-1 to TRBJ2-1, with TRBD2 matching 9 bases. The CDR3 contains 14 residues. The V gene end was trimmed by 3 bases and the J gene end by 9 bases; junction bases not matched to a gene: 6. From germline, CDR1 is MGHDK and CDR2 SYGVNS. The CDR3 reads CASSDAGGPGEQFF. Written as DNA, the CDR3 is TGTGCCAGCAGTGATGCGGGAGGGCCTGGTGAGCAGTTCTTC.